The clone carrying this T cell receptor (beta chain) came up once. Generated by immunoSEQ multiplex PCR, the TCRdb table keeps only in-frame clones and is missing some. The sample yields under 70,000 clones, roughly 89% seen once. This sample was included in a study of T cell changes during pregnancy in multiple sclerosis. Trimming removed 5 bases from V and 2 bases from J; junction bases left unmatched: 8. This CDR3 has 15 residues. CDR1 is MGHDK and CDR2 is SYGVNS in the germline V gene. This chain connects TRBV25-1 to TRBJ2-7; 8 nucleotides line up with TRBD1. The TCR originated in a female donor in good health, enrolled as a control in a pregnancy study. This material consisted of peripheral blood, taken after pregnancy. For the CDR3, the DNA is TGTGCCAGCAGTCCCACCGGGACAGGCACCTACGAGCAGTACTTC. Its protein is CASSPTGTGTYEQYF.